This T cell receptor (beta chain) was observed in a study of T cell responses to AZD1222 COVID-19 vaccine. Trimming stripped 2 bases from V and 0 bases from J, with 9 bases between. This CDR3 comprises 15 residues. CDR1 and CDR2 (germline): KGHSH, LQKENI. Profiled with immunoSEQ multiplex PCR; TCRdb holds only in-frame clones, not every one. The table lists over 110,000 clones, approximately 89% of them singletons, with around 2.7% in the top ten. The sequencing used peripheral blood, collected on day 0 of AZD1222 vaccination. The chain employs TRBV18 and TRBJ2-3; D gene ambiguous. The receptor was derived from an adult in good health. DNA for the CDR3: TGTGCCAGCTCACCAACGCACCTTAGCACAGATACGCAGTATTTT. Translation gives CASSPTHLSTDTQYF.